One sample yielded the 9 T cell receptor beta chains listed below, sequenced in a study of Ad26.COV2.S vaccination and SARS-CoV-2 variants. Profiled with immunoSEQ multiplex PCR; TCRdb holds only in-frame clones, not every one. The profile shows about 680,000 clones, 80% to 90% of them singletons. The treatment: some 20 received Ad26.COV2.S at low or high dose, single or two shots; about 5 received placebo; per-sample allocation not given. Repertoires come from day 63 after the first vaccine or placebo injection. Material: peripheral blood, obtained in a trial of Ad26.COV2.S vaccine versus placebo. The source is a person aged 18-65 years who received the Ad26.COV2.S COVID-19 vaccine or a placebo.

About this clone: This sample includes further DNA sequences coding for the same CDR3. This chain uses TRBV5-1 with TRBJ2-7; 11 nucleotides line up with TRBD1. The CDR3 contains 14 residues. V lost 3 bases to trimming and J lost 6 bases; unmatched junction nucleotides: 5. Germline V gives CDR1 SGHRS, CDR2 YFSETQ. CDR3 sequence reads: CASSSGTGGLEQYF. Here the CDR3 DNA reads TGCGCCAGCAGCTCAGGGACAGGGGGTCTCGAGCAGTACTTC.

For the CDR3, the DNA is TGTGCCAGCAGCCCCTTAGCGGGGGGTTTTCTGGGCAATGAGCAGTTCTTC. Its protein is CASSPLAGGFLGNEQFF. This chain uses TRBV7-9 with TRBJ2-1; 10 positions agree with TRBD2. The CDR3 is 17 amino acids. Trimming took 5 bases from V and 6 from J; bases not matched to a gene: 13. The V gene's germline CDR1 is SEHNR and CDR2 FQNEAQ (reference sequence).

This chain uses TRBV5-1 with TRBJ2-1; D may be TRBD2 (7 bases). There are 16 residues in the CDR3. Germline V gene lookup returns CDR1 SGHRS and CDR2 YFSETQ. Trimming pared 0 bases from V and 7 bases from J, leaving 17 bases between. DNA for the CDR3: TGCGCCAGCAGCTTGGGTGGGAGGGGGAAGTTGAATGAGCAGTTCTTC. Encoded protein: CASSLGGRGKLNEQFF.

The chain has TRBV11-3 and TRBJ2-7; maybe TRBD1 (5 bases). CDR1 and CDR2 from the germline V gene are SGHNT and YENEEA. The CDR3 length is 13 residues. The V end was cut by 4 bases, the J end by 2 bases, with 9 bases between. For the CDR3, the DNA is TGTGCCAGCAGCTACGGACATCCCTACGAGCAGTACTTC. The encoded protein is CASSYGHPYEQYF.

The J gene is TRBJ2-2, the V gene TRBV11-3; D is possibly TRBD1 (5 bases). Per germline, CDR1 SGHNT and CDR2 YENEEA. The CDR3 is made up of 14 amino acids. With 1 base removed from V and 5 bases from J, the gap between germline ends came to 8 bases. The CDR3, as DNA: TGTGCCAGCAGCTTAGCATCAGGGACCGGGGAGCTGTTTTTT. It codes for CASSLASGTGELFF.

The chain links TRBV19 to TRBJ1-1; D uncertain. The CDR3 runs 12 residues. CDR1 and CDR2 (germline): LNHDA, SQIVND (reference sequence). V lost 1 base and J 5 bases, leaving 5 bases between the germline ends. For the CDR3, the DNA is TGTGCCAGTAGTATAGGGCCAACTGAAGCTTTCTTT. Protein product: CASSIGPTEAFF.

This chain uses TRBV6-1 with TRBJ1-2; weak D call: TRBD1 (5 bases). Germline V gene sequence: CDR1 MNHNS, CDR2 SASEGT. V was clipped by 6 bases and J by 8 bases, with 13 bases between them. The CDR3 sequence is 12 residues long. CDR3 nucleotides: TGTGCCAGCAGCGGGGACCGAGGGGGCTACACCTTC. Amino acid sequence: CASSGDRGGYTF.

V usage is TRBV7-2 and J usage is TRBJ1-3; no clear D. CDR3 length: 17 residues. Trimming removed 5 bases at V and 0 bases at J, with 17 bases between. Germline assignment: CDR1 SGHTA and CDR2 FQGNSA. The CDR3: CASSLGTSPISGNTIYF. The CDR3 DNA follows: TGTGCCAGCAGCCTCGGAACCTCCCCAATCTCTGGAAACACCATATATTTT.

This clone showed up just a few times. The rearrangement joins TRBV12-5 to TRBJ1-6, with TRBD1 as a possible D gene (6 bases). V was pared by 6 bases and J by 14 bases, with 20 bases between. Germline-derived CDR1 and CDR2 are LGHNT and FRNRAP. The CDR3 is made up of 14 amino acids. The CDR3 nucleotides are TGTGCTAGTGGCCAGGACAGTTACCGTGATACCCTCCACTTT. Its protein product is CASGQDSYRDTLHF.